The 13 T cell receptor beta chains below come from one sample, sequenced in a study of blood T cell repertoires in COVID-19. Assay: immunoSEQ multiplex PCR; the TCRdb copy retains only in-frame clones and omits some. The sample holds about 98,000 clones, about 80% seen once. The sequenced sample consisted of peripheral blood. The receptor set was obtained from a man in his 70s with acute or convalescent COVID-19.

The chain has TRBV6-1 and TRBJ1-5; D might be TRBD1 (5 bases). The germline V and J ends were trimmed by 3 bases and 0 bases, with 9 bases remaining between them. The length of the CDR3 is 15 residues. Germline V gene lookup returns CDR1 MNHNS and CDR2 SASEGT. This chain's CDR3 is CASSDGGYSNQPQHF. The CDR3 coding sequence is TGTGCCAGCAGTGACGGGGGATATAGCAATCAGCCCCAGCATTTT.

This sequence joins TRBV5-1 and TRBJ2-1; 9 positions agree with TRBD2. There are 16 residues in the CDR3. The germline V gene has CDR1 SGHRS and CDR2 YFSETQ. V was clipped by 4 bases and J by 2 bases; unmatched bases: 7. The CDR3 DNA reads as TGCGCCAGCAGCGAGGGACTAGCCGGCCCCTACAATGAGCAGTTCTTC. This codes for CASSEGLAGPYNEQFF. The full variable domain, rest sourced from reference TRBV5-1 and TRBJ2-1, is KAGVTQTPRYLIKTRGQQVTLSCSPISGHRSVSWYQQTPGQGLQFLFEYFSETQRNKGNFPGRFSGRQFSNSRSEMNVSTLELGDSALYLCASSEGLAGPYNEQFFGPGTRLTVL.

The J gene is TRBJ1-6, the V gene TRBV5-4, with D hard to call. The CDR3 spans 15 residues. The germline V gene encodes CDR1 SGHNT and CDR2 YYREEE (reference sequence). V dropped 1 base and J dropped 9 bases, with 14 bases sitting between them. The DNA for the CDR3 is TGTGCCAGCAGCTTGCGAGGGATAGGAGGTTCACCCCTCCACTTT. It translates to CASSLRGIGGSPLHF. The whole variable domain, remainder taken from reference TRBV5-4 and TRBJ1-6, is ETGVTQSPTHLIKTRGQQVTLRCSSQSGHNTVSWYQQALGQGPQFIFQYYREEENGRGNFPPRFSGLQFPNYSSELNVNALELDDSALYLCASSLRGIGGSPLHFGNGTRLTVT.

The rearrangement uses TRBV11-1 and TRBJ2-1; maybe TRBD2 (7 bases). This CDR3 is built from 16 residues. Looked up from germline, CDR1 is SGHAT and CDR2 is FQDESV (reference sequence). Trimming cost V 10 bases and J 0 bases, with 19 bases left between them. The CDR3 region has the DNA TGTGCCACTTCAGGGAGGGGGAAGAGCTCCTACAATGAGCAGTTCTTC. This codes for CATSGRGKSSYNEQFF.

The chain uses TRBV29-1 and TRBJ1-4; D is unresolved. Trimming removed 4 bases from V and 0 bases from J, with 6 bases in between. This CDR3 contains 13 residues. The germline V gene has CDR1 SQVTM and CDR2 ANQGSEA. The CDR3 spells CSVVSSTNEKLFF. CDR3 coding DNA: TGCAGCGTTGTTTCATCAACTAATGAAAAACTGTTTTTT.

The V and J genes are TRBV27 and TRBJ1-4, with D perhaps TRBD1 (5 bases). This CDR3 region has 13 residues. Germline V gives CDR1 MNHEY, CDR2 SMNVEV (reference sequence). V lost 9 bases to trimming and J lost 4 bases, with 12 bases between them. DNA for the CDR3: TGTGCCAGTTGCTCGGGGGGTAATGAAAAACTGTTTTTT. It codes for CASCSGGNEKLFF.

This clone came up once. The genes are TRBV28 and TRBJ2-7; 8 nucleotides agree with TRBD1. Unmatched junction bases numbered 11, after V lost 6 bases and J lost 4 bases. Germline loops: CDR1 MDHEN, CDR2 SYDVKM. The CDR3 spans 15 residues. The CDR3 loop reads CASSRTGQEIYEQYF. As DNA, the CDR3 is TGTGCCAGCAGCCGAACGGGACAGGAGATTTACGAGCAGTACTTC. The full variable domain, completed using reference TRBV28 and TRBJ2-7, is DVKVTQSSRYLVKRTGEKVFLECVQDMDHENMFWYRQDPGLGLRLIYFSYDVKMKEKGDIPEGYSVSREKKERFSLILESASTNQTSMYLCASSRTGQEIYEQYFGPGTRLTVT.

This chain links TRBV5-1 with TRBJ2-3, with D maybe TRBD2 (6 bases). V lost 2 bases, J lost 2 bases, and 12 bases lay in between. The CDR3 consists of 15 residues. Looked up from germline, CDR1 is SGHRS and CDR2 is YFSETQ. The CDR3, as DNA: TGCGCCAGCAGCTTCACGGGGGTTCCCACAGATACGCAGTATTTT. Encoded protein: CASSFTGVPTDTQYF. The complete variable domain, with remaining parts taken from reference TRBV5-1 and TRBJ2-3, reads KAGVTQTPRYLIKTRGQQVTLSCSPISGHRSVSWYQQTPGQGLQFLFEYFSETQRNKGNFPGRFSGRQFSNSRSEMNVSTLELGDSALYLCASSFTGVPTDTQYFGPGTRLTVL.

The chain joins TRBV30 to TRBJ2-4; weak D call: TRBD2 (6 bases). The CDR3 has 14 residues. Germline values: CDR1 GTSNPN, CDR2 SVGIG (reference sequence). The V and J ends lost 8 bases and 4 bases respectively, with 18 bases between them. DNA for the CDR3: TGTGCCGCGGAAACAGGCGGGGTGAAAAACATTCAGTACTTC. It is translated as CAAETGGVKNIQYF.

The chain carries TRBV6-2 or TRBV6-3 and TRBJ1-5, with D perhaps matching TRBD1 (6 bases). Per germline, CDR1 MNHEY and CDR2 SVGEGT. The V gene lost 2 bases and the J gene lost 6 bases, with 26 bases spanning the gap. The CDR3 covers 19 residues. This CDR3 reads CASSYPQGIQGSAGQPQHF. In DNA form, the CDR3 reads TGTGCCAGCAGTTACCCGCAGGGGATTCAGGGATCGGCGGGTCAGCCCCAGCATTTT.

J is TRBJ2-5 and V is TRBV5-1; unclear D gene. Germline-derived CDR1 and CDR2 are SGHRS and YFSETQ. With 1 base removed from V and 2 bases from J, the gap between germline ends came to 6 bases. The length of the CDR3 is 13 residues. CDR3 sequence: CASSLTFQETQYF. The CDR3 nucleotides are TGCGCCAGCAGCTTGACTTTTCAAGAGACCCAGTACTTC.

The CDR3 sequence: CASSSGQSPLHF. The CDR3 DNA follows: TGTGCCAGCAGTTCGGGACAATCACCCCTCCACTTT. The rearrangement joins TRBV6-5 to TRBJ1-6; D might be TRBD1 (6 bases). Trimming left V 4 bases short and J 10 bases short, with 8 bases between. This CDR3 is built from 12 residues. Germline CDR1 and CDR2: MNHEY and SVGAGI.

The J gene is TRBJ2-7, the V gene TRBV11-3; TRBD2 aligns across 7 bases. The CDR3 runs 13 residues. Trimming at V came to 1 base and at J to 7 bases, leaving 4 bases not matched to a gene. The V gene's germline CDR1 is SGHNT and CDR2 YENEEA. Here the CDR3 reads CASSLGGSGEQYF. The CDR3 region has the DNA TGTGCCAGCAGCTTAGGGGGTAGCGGGGAGCAGTACTTC.